This TCR beta chain was recorded in a study of cytomegalovirus exposure and HLA in healthy donors. Study-level results: In terms of immune exposure information, only CMV serostatus was available.

The length of the CDR3 is 15 residues. Trimming stripped 4 bases from V and 7 bases from J, with 19 bases between. Germline assignment: CDR1 SEHNR and CDR2 FQNEAQ (reference sequence). Worth noting for this clone: The antigen is undetermined.

Primers for the PCR totalled 60 Vbeta and 13 Jbeta. TCRdb's copy holds only in-frame clones and misses some; the assay was immunoSEQ multiplex PCR. The sample shows 100,000 to 150,000 clones, about 84% of them seen only once. This sequence joins TRBV7-9 and TRBJ1-1; D is possibly TRBD1 (6 bases). The receptor's source is a boy aged 5-17 years in good health and CMV-seronegative. The specimen was PBMCs. Here the CDR3 reads CASSSTETGLGEAFF. CDR3 DNA: TGTGCCAGCAGCTCCACGGAAACAGGGCTCGGTGAAGCTTTCTTT.